This section outlines one T cell receptor beta chain sequence together with its context. Its antigen is currently unknown. The sample originates from a study of Ad26.COV2.S vaccination and SARS-CoV-2 variants. The CDR3 spans 16 residues. CDR1 and CDR2 (germline): LGHDT, YNNKEL (reference sequence). V was clipped by 2 bases and J by 3 bases, with 17 bases between them. Study-level findings and limits: Considerable breadth of spike-specific CD8+ and CD4+ T cell responses has reportedly been documented following vaccination. The analyses of TCR breadth and depth may have understated the size of total T cell responses. People given the vaccine had a wider spike-specific TCR breadth than placebo recipients did. Vaccinees and placebo recipients showed similar non-spike TCR breadth.

TCRdb's table, derived via immunoSEQ multiplex PCR, lists solely in-frame clones and lacks some. This sample has 87,000 or so clones, with 82% found just once. J is TRBJ2-7 and V is TRBV3-1 (or the pseudogene TRBV3-2); no clear D. The source of this sequence is a human donor who had recovered from COVID-19. Sequences were derived from peripheral blood, sampled after recovery from COVID-19. The CDR3 region has the DNA TGTGCCAGCAGCCAACAAGGACGGAGTACCGGCTACGAGCAGTACTTC. Protein product: CASSQQGRSTGYEQYF.